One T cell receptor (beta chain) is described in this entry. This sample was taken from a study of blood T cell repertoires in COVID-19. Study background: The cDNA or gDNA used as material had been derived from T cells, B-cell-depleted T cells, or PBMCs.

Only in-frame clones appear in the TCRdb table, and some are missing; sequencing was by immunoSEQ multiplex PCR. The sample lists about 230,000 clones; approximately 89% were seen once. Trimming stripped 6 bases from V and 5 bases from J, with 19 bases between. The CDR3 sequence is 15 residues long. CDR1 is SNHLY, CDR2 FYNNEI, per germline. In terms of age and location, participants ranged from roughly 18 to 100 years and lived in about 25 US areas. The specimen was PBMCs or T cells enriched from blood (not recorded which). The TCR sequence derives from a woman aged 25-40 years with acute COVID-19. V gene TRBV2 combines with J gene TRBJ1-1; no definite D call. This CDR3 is CASRTASGFVTEAFF. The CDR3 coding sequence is TGTGCCAGCAGGACGGCCTCAGGTTTCGTTACTGAAGCTTTCTTT.